This T cell receptor (beta chain) was sequenced in a study of blood T cell repertoires in COVID-19. Study background: The study drew acute and convalescent COVID-19 samples from the United States, Italy and Spain. T cells, B-cell-depleted T cells, or PBMCs supplied cDNA or gDNA.

The authors' processing: Estimation of nucleated cell counts relied on the amplification of reference gene primers. Profiled with immunoSEQ multiplex PCR; TCRdb holds only in-frame clones, not every one. For V, J and clone size, that table is used; D and trimming come from the DNA. The table lists under 200,000 clones, roughly 90% of them singletons, with roughly 25% in the top ten. This clone came up a few times. CDR1 and CDR2 from the germline V gene are SGDLS and YYNGEE. V lost 3 bases, J lost 7 bases, and 8 bases stayed unmatched. This CDR3 region has 15 residues. Sequenced input: peripheral blood. This rearrangement joins TRBV9 to TRBJ1-5; 9 positions agree with TRBD1. This sequence originates from a man aged 55 to 70 with acute or convalescent COVID-19. This CDR3 is CASSASDRGGQPQHF. CDR3 DNA: TGTGCCAGCAGCGCTTCGGACAGGGGAGGGCAGCCCCAGCATTTT.